This T cell receptor beta chain was profiled in a study of T cells in localized non-small cell lung cancer. The CDR3 extends over 13 amino acids. The germline CDR1 and CDR2 sequences are MDHEN and SYDVKM. Trimming removed 6 bases from V and 11 bases from J, with 16 bases in between. The method was immunoSEQ multiplex PCR; TCRdb's version includes in-frame clones alone and lacks a portion of them. The sample lists 2,000 to 3,000 clones; roughly 32% were seen once. This TCR was recovered from a man aged 35 to 69 with stage II lung adenocarcinoma. The material was lung tumor tissue, obtained before any cancer treatment. J is TRBJ1-4 and V is TRBV28; a possible D gene is TRBD1 (5 bases). CDR3 DNA: TGTGCCAGCAGAAGGACACCCCCCGGGAAACTGTTTTTT. It codes for CASRRTPPGKLFF.